This T cell receptor (beta chain) was sequenced during a study of HIV-infected patients and healthy controls. Reverse transcription used about 510 ng RNA and constant-region primers for alpha and beta. Using multiplexing indices, alpha and beta chain libraries were generated apart by chain-specific third strand synthesis. TCRdb processed the 5' RACE reads anew with MiXCR; each CDR3 protein has one entry. The sample consists of around 19,000 distinct CDR3 sequences, 7.5% to 9% of them appearing once. Germline CDR1 and CDR2: DFQATT and SNEGSKA (reference sequence). The J segment lost 6 bases and the V segment lost 2 bases, leaving 1 base of the junction unmatched. There are 12 residues in the CDR3. The table lists this clonotype with many counts. The repertoire came from unfractionated whole blood and reflected all unsorted peripheral T cells.

What was sequenced was blood. The chain recombines TRBV20-1 with TRBJ1-5, with 7 bases matching TRBD1. The receptor comes from an adult in good health. The CDR3 bases are TGCAGTGCTAGATCAGGGGGTCAGCCCCAGCATTTT. Translating it yields CSARSGGQPQHF.